These 25 T cell receptor beta chains were all obtained from the same sample, sequenced in a study of memory CD4+ T cells and cytomegalovirus serostatus. Single viable CD3+CD4+CD8-CD45RO+ cells were sorted as the memory CD4+ T cells. Libraries were prepared by immunoSEQ multiplex PCR; TCRdb keeps only in-frame clonotypes and omits some of them. The profile shows under 50,000 clones, around four fifths of them singletons. Sequencing was done on a sample of memory CD4+ T cells from blood. The receptors were sampled from an adult in good health and CMV-seropositive.

This clone occurred a few times. The sample holds other DNA sequences that translate to the same CDR3. This chain connects TRBV7-9 to TRBJ1-5; D gene ambiguous. This CDR3 has 13 amino acids. Trimming stripped 6 bases from V and 0 bases from J, with 6 bases between. Per the germline V gene, CDR1 is SEHNR and CDR2 is FQNEAQ (reference sequence). The CDR3, as DNA: TGTGCCAGCAGTGGGGATAGCAATCAGCCCCAGCATTTT. It encodes CASSGDSNQPQHF.

The J gene is TRBJ1-2, the V gene TRBV5-4; unclear D gene. The CDR3 runs 15 residues. The germline CDR1 and CDR2 sequences are SGHNT and YYREEE (reference sequence). Trimming stripped 0 bases from V and 3 bases from J, with 12 bases between. The CDR3 coding sequence is TGTGCCAGCAGCTTGGGAACGCCCGGGGACTATGGCTACACCTTC. It translates to CASSLGTPGDYGYTF.

V and J are TRBV7-9 and TRBJ1-3; D is unclear. This CDR3 is 12 amino acids long. Germline assignment: CDR1 SEHNR and CDR2 FQNEAQ (reference sequence). Trimming took off 8 bases at V and 2 bases at J, with 7 bases between the two ends. CDR3 coding DNA: TGTGCCAGCGCCCCCCCTGGAAACACCATATATTTT. It yields the protein CASAPPGNTIYF.

This clone was detected a few times. The rearrangement uses TRBV5-1 and TRBJ1-6; the D gene is possibly TRBD1 (5 bases). Trimming took off 3 bases at V and 0 bases at J, with 10 bases between the two ends. This CDR3 has 16 residues. Germline CDR1 reads SGHRS; CDR2 reads YFSETQ. CDR3 loop: CASSWGGSSYNSPLHF. Written as DNA, the CDR3 is TGCGCCAGCAGCTGGGGGGGTAGCTCCTATAATTCACCCCTCCACTTT.

The chain employs TRBV7-6 and TRBJ1-5, with 10 bases matching TRBD1. The CDR3 is made up of 17 amino acids. Germline CDR1 is SGHVS and CDR2 is FNYEAQ. V lost 1 base and J lost 4; bases outside the gene matches: 7. The CDR3 loop reads CASSLVLRTGGNQPQHF. In nucleotides, the CDR3 is TGTGCCAGCAGCTTAGTCTTACGGACAGGGGGGAATCAGCCCCAGCATTTT.

This clone was counted a single time. The CDR3 DNA reads as TGTGCCAGCAGTTTAATCCCCAGGGATCCCTACACCTTC. Translation: CASSLIPRDPYTF. The J gene is TRBJ1-2, the V gene TRBV27; a possible D gene is TRBD1 (5 bases). In germline, CDR1 is MNHEY, CDR2 SMNVEV (reference sequence). The ends were cut back, 2 bases at V and 10 bases at J, with 14 bases in the middle. CDR3 size: 13 residues.

The chain is built from TRBV29-1 and TRBJ1-2; the D gene is possibly TRBD1 (6 bases). The CDR3 runs to 15 residues. V dropped 4 bases and J dropped 0 bases, with 15 bases sitting between them. CDR1 SQVTM and CDR2 ANQGSEA come from the germline V gene. Written as DNA, the CDR3 is TGCAGCGTTGTGGGGGGGACATCAACTAACTATGGCTACACCTTC. It specifies CSVVGGTSTNYGYTF.

This clone was observed a handful of times. The rearrangement links TRBV19 to TRBJ2-1; D gene uncertain. The CDR3 length is 13 residues. Per the germline V gene, CDR1 is LNHDA and CDR2 is SQIVND (reference sequence). V lost 3 bases to trimming and J lost 3 bases, with 6 bases between them. The CDR3 loop is CASSIGSYNEQFF. The DNA for the CDR3 is TGTGCCAGTAGTATCGGCAGCTACAATGAGCAGTTCTTC.

V gene TRBV2 combines with J gene TRBJ2-1, with D possibly being TRBD2 (7 bases). The germline V and J ends were trimmed by 6 bases and 9 bases, with 27 bases remaining between them. The germline CDR1 and CDR2 sequences are SNHLY and FYNNEI. This CDR3 is 17 amino acids long. The CDR3 DNA reads TGTGCCAGCAGCTCTAAGGGGGGGTCGAGTTTTTTCGGTGAGCAGTTCTTC. Its protein is CASSSKGGSSFFGEQFF. The whole variable domain, remainder taken from reference TRBV2 and TRBJ2-1, is EPEVTQTPSHQVTQMGQEVILRCVPISNHLYFYWYRQILGQKVEFLVSFYNNEISEKSEIFDDQFSVERPDGSNFTLKIRSTKLEDSAMYFCASSSKGGSSFFGEQFFGPGTRLTVL.

The chain combines TRBV9 with TRBJ1-4; 11 nucleotides match TRBD1. CDR3 length: 20 amino acids. Losses at the gene ends were 4 bases for V and 2 bases for J; bases not matched to a gene: 16. The germline V gene encodes CDR1 SGDLS and CDR2 YYNGEE. Here the CDR3 reads CASSPGIGQGAFGTNEKLFF. In DNA form, the CDR3 reads TGTGCCAGCAGCCCGGGTATAGGACAGGGGGCATTTGGGACTAATGAAAAACTGTTTTTT.

The V gene is TRBV5-6, the J gene TRBJ2-3; 7 nucleotides align to TRBD2. The germline V gene has CDR1 SGHDT and CDR2 YYEEEE. The trim removed 3 bases at V and 3 bases at J, leaving 7 bases unmatched. This CDR3 has 15 amino acids. Here the CDR3 reads CASSSTGGRTDTQYF. The CDR3 coding sequence is TGTGCCAGCAGCTCCACCGGGGGGAGGACAGATACGCAGTATTTT.

CDR3 amino acids: CASSPLGQETQYF. CDR3 coding DNA: TGTGCCAGCTCACCACTAGGGCAAGAGACCCAGTACTTC. J is TRBJ2-5 and V is TRBV18; no definite D call. Germline CDR1 is KGHSH and CDR2 is LQKENI. Deletions cut 1 base from V and 2 bases from J, with 5 bases between. The CDR3 length is 13 residues.

The V gene is TRBV18, the J gene TRBJ2-7; D may match TRBD1 or TRBD2 (5 bases each). The CDR3 length is 15 residues. Germline CDR1 KGHSH, CDR2 LQKENI. Trimming removed 4 bases at V and 6 bases at J, with 19 bases between. CDR3 loop: CASSQAAGMAGEQYF. CDR3 in DNA: TGTGCCAGCTCACAGGCCGCAGGGATGGCGGGCGAGCAGTACTTC.

The chain is built from TRBV10-3 and TRBJ2-7, with 9 bases aligning to TRBD1. The J segment lost 7 bases and the V segment lost 3 bases, leaving 4 bases of the junction unmatched. Germline-derived CDR1 and CDR2 are ENHRY and SYGVKD. This CDR3 contains 13 residues. CDR3 sequence reads: CAISDDRGKEQYF. The CDR3 DNA sequence: TGTGCCATCAGTGATGACAGGGGGAAAGAGCAGTACTTC.

This clone is termed medium-sized. The chain uses TRBV19 and TRBJ1-2; D gene ambiguous. The germline CDR1 and CDR2 sequences are LNHDA and SQIVND (reference sequence). V was clipped by 7 bases and J by 4 bases, with 10 bases between them. The CDR3 has 12 amino acids. The CDR3 reads CASMSRGYGYTF. DNA for the CDR3: TGTGCCAGTATGAGTCGAGGCTATGGCTACACCTTC.

The rearrangement uses TRBV29-1 and TRBJ2-1; 7 nucleotides agree with TRBD2. Trimming removed 2 bases from V and 0 bases from J; junction bases left unmatched: 1. Germline loops: CDR1 SQVTM, CDR2 ANQGSEA. This CDR3 contains 14 residues. The CDR3 nucleotides are TGCAGCGTTGAAAGGACTAGCTCCTACAATGAGCAGTTCTTC. Its translation: CSVERTSSYNEQFF.

V is TRBV11-2 and J is TRBJ2-1; TRBD1 matches at 8 bases. This CDR3 has 15 amino acids. V lost 4 bases and J lost 4; bases outside the gene matches: 6. Germline lookup yields CDR1 SGHAT and CDR2 FQNNGV. CDR3 DNA sequence: TGTGCCAGCAGCTCGGGGGACAGGCAATACAATGAGCAGTTCTTC. Translating gives CASSSGDRQYNEQFF.

The rearrangement links TRBV19 to TRBJ1-2; TRBD1 aligns across 9 bases. Trimming removed 3 bases from V and 5 bases from J; junction bases left unmatched: 10. Germline assignment: CDR1 LNHDA and CDR2 SQIVND (reference sequence). The CDR3 runs 16 residues. The CDR3 region is CASSISQDRGLYGYTF. CDR3 nucleotide sequence: TGTGCCAGTAGTATCTCCCAGGACAGGGGATTGTATGGCTACACCTTC.

The CDR3 loop reads CATSRGRYTDNEQFF. CDR3 sequence (DNA): TGTGCCACCAGCAGAGGCAGGTACACCGACAATGAGCAGTTCTTC. The chain couples TRBV15 to TRBJ2-1; no definite D call. The V end was cut by 1 base, the J end by 5 bases, with 12 bases between. Germline CDR1 is LNHNV and CDR2 is YYDKDF (reference sequence). The CDR3 extends over 15 amino acids.

This rearrangement joins TRBV4-2 to TRBJ1-4; tentatively, D is TRBD1 (6 bases). This CDR3 region has 16 residues. With 0 bases removed from V and 5 bases from J, the gap between germline ends came to 13 bases. Germline-derived CDR1 and CDR2 are LGHNA and YNFKEQ. In DNA, the CDR3 is TGTGCCAGCAGCCAAGATTTAACAGGGCAAAATGAAAAACTGTTTTTT. Translation: CASSQDLTGQNEKLFF.

The CDR3 region is CASSLGASGGTDTQYF. The CDR3 DNA sequence: TGTGCCAGCAGCCTCGGGGCTAGCGGGGGCACAGATACGCAGTATTTT. The V and J genes are TRBV11-2 and TRBJ2-3; TRBD2 matches 9 bases. This CDR3 contains 16 residues. Germline V gene data show CDR1 as SGHAT and CDR2 as FQNNGV. The J segment lost 1 base and the V segment lost 5 bases, leaving 7 bases of the junction unmatched.

This chain links TRBV7-2 with TRBJ1-2, with TRBD1 as a possible D gene (6 bases). The ends were cut back, 5 bases at V and 8 bases at J, with 15 bases in the middle. The CDR3 covers 13 residues. From germline, CDR1 is SGHTA and CDR2 FQGNSA. The CDR3 spells CASSRQVPWGYTF. CDR3 DNA: TGTGCCAGCAGCCGACAGGTCCCTTGGGGCTACACCTTC.

The chain couples TRBV6-1 to TRBJ2-5, with TRBD2 as a possible D gene (6 bases). Per the germline V gene, CDR1 is MNHNS and CDR2 is SASEGT. V shed 8 bases and J shed 5 bases, with 18 bases lying between them. The CDR3 has 14 amino acids. The CDR3 sequence is CASYPRGRTETQYF. CDR3 DNA: TGTGCCAGCTACCCTCGTGGGAGGACGGAGACCCAGTACTTC.

V is TRBV9 and J is TRBJ2-7; D is perhaps TRBD1 (7 bases). The CDR3 contains 14 residues. From germline, CDR1 is SGDLS and CDR2 YYNGEE. V was cut by 1 base and J by 11 bases, with 19 bases left in between. For the CDR3, the DNA is TGTGCCAGCAGCGTATGGGACAGCGGGCGAGAGGAGTACTTC. Its translation is CASSVWDSGREEYF.

The V gene is TRBV6-1, the J gene TRBJ1-2; TRBD1 matches 7 bases. The trim removed 4 bases at V and 6 bases at J, leaving 17 bases unmatched. Germline CDR1 is MNHNS and CDR2 is SASEGT. This CDR3 region has 17 residues. The CDR3 region is CASSVGLMPGGDDGYTF. CDR3 nucleotide sequence: TGTGCCAGCAGTGTTGGTTTGATGCCAGGGGGTGATGATGGCTACACCTTC.